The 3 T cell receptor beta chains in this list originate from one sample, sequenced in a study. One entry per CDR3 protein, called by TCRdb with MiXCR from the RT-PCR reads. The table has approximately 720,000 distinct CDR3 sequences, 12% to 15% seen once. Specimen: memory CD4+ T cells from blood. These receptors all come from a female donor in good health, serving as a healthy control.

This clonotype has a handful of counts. The CDR3 region is CSARDRQRLVAFF. The CDR3 DNA reads as TGCAGTGCTAGAGATCGACAGCGCCTCGTAGCTTTCTTT. This chain connects TRBV20-1 to TRBJ1-1; maybe TRBD1 (5 bases). The CDR3 has 13 amino acids. CDR1 and CDR2 (germline): DFQATT, SNEGSKA (reference sequence). Trimming took 0 bases from V and 10 from J, leaving 15 bases between them.

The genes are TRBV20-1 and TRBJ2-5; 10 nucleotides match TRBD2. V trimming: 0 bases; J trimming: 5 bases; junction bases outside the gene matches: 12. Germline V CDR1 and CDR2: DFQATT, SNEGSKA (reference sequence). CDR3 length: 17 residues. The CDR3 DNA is TGCAGTGCTAGAGATCCAAGCGGGAGGGCCTTCGGGGAGACCCAGTACTTC. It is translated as CSARDPSGRAFGETQYF.

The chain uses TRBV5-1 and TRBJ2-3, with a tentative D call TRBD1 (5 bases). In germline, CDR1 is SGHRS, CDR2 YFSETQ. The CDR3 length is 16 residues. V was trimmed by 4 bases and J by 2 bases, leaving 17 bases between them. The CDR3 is CASSREGERDTDTQYF. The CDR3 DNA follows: TGCGCCAGCAGCCGTGAAGGGGAAAGAGACACAGATACGCAGTATTTT.